This T cell receptor (beta chain) was identified in a study of circulating and synovial CD4+ cells in juvenile arthritis (dated by TCRdb to about 2014). About the full investigation: TCRbeta CDR3 repertoires of circulating HLA-DR+ CD4 T cells, bulk blood CD4 T cells and synovial CD4 T cells were compared within each patient. The goal of repertoire sequencing was to confirm that a circulating synovial-like CD4 T cell subset was enriched in synovial clonotypes.

The library relied on the immunoSEQ multiplex PCR assay. TCRbeta CDR3 sequencing was carried out by an external provider as a commercial service. As for the original processing: The analyses relied on productive nucleotide sequences along with amino acid sequences obtained through in silico translation. Diversity was measured with Renyi entropy across alpha values, using the median of 200 repeated subsamples to equalise sample size. Pairwise repertoire distance was calculated as one minus the Chao-modified Jaccard index, correcting for under-sampling, and used for clustering. Frequency-weighted overlap with synovial clonotypes was calculated over 200 sample sizes with 200 draws without replacement at each size, and the overlap was reported at the size of the smaller sample. In TCRdb, the immuneACCESS table is reduced to in-frame sequences with V and J assigned. These tables do not hold every clone; where another copy was compared, an unresolved V gene accounts for under half, and the others remain unexplained. V and J calls and clone size follow that table, whereas D and trimming were derived from the DNA. The sample table holds over 11,000 clones, of which over 80% were seen once. The top ten clones comprise 3% to 4% of the sample.

The sequenced samples came from patients who had active juvenile idiopathic arthritis. Right after thawing, the cells went straight into sorting, and Live/Dead Fixable Near-IR Stain was used to exclude dead cells. This clone was seen just once. This receptor's antigen is unknown. Per-nucleotide qualities are absent, and no much larger clonotype sits a single base away. The V and J ends are trimmed by 1 base and 3 bases, leaving 7 bases between them. CDR1 is given as SGHNT and CDR2 as YYREEE, both from the germline V gene (reference sequence). The CDR3, from cysteine to phenylalanine, totals 14 residues. Only CDR3 DNA remains: 42 bases, in frame from the first base. The research as a whole found: Compared with bulk blood CD4 repertoires, both the synovial and the circulating pathogenic-like lymphocyte repertoires were less diverse, and some CPL samples were as oligoclonal as synovium. Traditional Vbeta family usage analysis did not detect the difference between circulating pathogenic-like lymphocytes and bulk blood T cells. Circulating pathogenic-like lymphocytes clustered with synovial T cells and shared a substantially higher fraction of CDR3 sequences with synovium than bulk blood. CPL and bulk blood CD4 samples differed in T cell genome counts by at least an order of magnitude, so sample-size effects were addressed. Because overlap with synovium was found to increase with sequencing depth, the full repertoire overlap was likely underestimated by the measured shared-clonotype fractions.

The clonotype originates from a human patient with juvenile idiopathic arthritis. Some clones in this sample may be carry-over from other donors' samples. The sequenced material came from CD4+ T cells from synovial fluid. The V and J segments used are TRBV5-4 and TRBJ1-4; the D gene identity is not certain. The CDR3 reads as follows: CASSLKSANEKLFF. The DNA reads TGTGCCAGCAGCTTGAAATCGGCTAATGAAAAACTGTTTTTT.